These T cell receptor beta chains were read from a single sample in a study of OX40 agonist ivuxolimab in advanced cancers. Method: immunoSEQ multiplex PCR; TCRdb's copy keeps in-frame clones and lacks some. Of nearly 60,000 clones listed, over 75% are singletons. The specimen comprised CD4+ or CD8+ T cells sorted from blood, sampled in a trial of the OX40 agonist ivuxolimab. These receptors were taken from an adult with an advanced solid tumor such as melanoma, head and neck, liver or kidney cancer. CDR3s leave out the opening cysteine and the closing phenylalanine or tryptophan. The D gene is left open where the match is weak.

TRBJ2-3 TRBV7-3 . ASSLSYTQY
TRBJ1-1 TRBV27 . ASSLELGGDTEAF
TRBJ1-2 TRBV9 TRBD1 ASSVGAHRGGYGYT
TRBJ2-3 TRBV16 . ASSQSQTEADTQY
TRBJ1-1 TRBV15 . ATSRDAFSEAF
TRBJ2-7 TRBV6-1 TRBD1 ASSADRGSSYEQY
TRBJ1-2 TRBV5-4 . ASSSYRGAGSYGYT
TRBJ1-1 TRBV9 . ASSSIPDSSTEAF
TRBJ2-5 TRBV25-1 TRBD1 ASSEPGQGVGETQY
TRBJ1-1 TRBV7-9 . ASSLIRDTEAF
TRBJ2-7 TRBV11-2 . ASSWPREIEQY
TRBJ2-2 TRBV13 . ASSFGLLDTGELF
TRBJ2-3 TRBV5-3 TRBD1 ARSYHRGRGTDTQY
TRBJ2-7 TRBV6-1 . ASSDRQGGGLYEQY
TRBJ1-2 TRBV9 . ASSVGDQYGYT
TRBJ2-1 TRBV13 TRBD2 ASSLVASGGAIHNEQF
TRBJ2-3 TRBV5-1 TRBD2 ASSLGLAVNTDTQY
TRBJ1-2 TRBV18 . ASSPRTGTNYGYT
TRBJ1-1 TRBV5-4 . ASRSEGTEAF
TRBJ1-5 TRBV19 . ASSIVPAGNQPQH